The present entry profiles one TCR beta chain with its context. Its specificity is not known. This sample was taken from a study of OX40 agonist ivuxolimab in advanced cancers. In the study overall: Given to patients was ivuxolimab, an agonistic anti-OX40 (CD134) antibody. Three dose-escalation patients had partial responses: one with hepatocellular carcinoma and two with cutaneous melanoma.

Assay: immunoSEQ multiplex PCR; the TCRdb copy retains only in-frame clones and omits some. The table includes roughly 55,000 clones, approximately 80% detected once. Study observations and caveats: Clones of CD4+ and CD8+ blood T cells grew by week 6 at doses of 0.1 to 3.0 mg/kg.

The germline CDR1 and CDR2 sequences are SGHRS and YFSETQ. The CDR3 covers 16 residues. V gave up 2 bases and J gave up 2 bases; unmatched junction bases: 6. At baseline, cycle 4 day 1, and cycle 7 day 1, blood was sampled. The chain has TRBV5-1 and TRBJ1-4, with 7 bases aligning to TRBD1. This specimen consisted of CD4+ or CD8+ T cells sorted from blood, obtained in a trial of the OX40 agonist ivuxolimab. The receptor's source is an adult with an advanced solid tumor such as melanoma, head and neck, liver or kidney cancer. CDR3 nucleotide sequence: TGCGCCAGCAGCTTTTCGACAGGGTTGACTAATGAAAAACTGTTTTTT. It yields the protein CASSFSTGLTNEKLFF.